A single sample gave rise to the 30 T cell receptor beta chains below, sequenced in a study of T cell responses to AZD1222 COVID-19 vaccine. Assay: immunoSEQ multiplex PCR; the TCRdb copy retains only in-frame clones and omits some. The sample shows tens of thousands of clones, 85% to 90% of them seen only once. The source was peripheral blood, collected 28 days after the second AZD1222 dose. The origin of the receptors is an adult who received the AZD1222 COVID-19 vaccine.

The rearrangement links TRBV5-4 to TRBJ2-7; TRBD2 matches at 7 bases. The CDR3 totals 15 residues. Trimming removed 0 bases from V and 1 base from J; junction bases left unmatched: 4. The germline V gene encodes CDR1 SGHNT and CDR2 YYREEE (reference sequence). The DNA for the CDR3 is TGTGCCAGCAGCTTGGATAGCGGGTATTCCTACGAGCAGTACTTC. It encodes CASSLDSGYSYEQYF.

V usage is TRBV11-1 and J usage is TRBJ1-1; no clear D gene. The CDR3 has 16 residues. CDR1 and CDR2 from the germline V gene are SGHAT and FQDESV (reference sequence). With 1 base removed from V and 3 bases from J, the gap between germline ends came to 15 bases. The chain's CDR3 is CASSLGAIIGDTEAFF. CDR3 nucleotides: TGTGCCAGCAGCTTAGGTGCTATCATCGGGGACACTGAAGCTTTCTTT.

V usage is TRBV7-6 and J usage is TRBJ2-7; D is possibly TRBD2 (6 bases). The V gene's germline CDR1 is SGHVS and CDR2 FNYEAQ. V was shortened by 1 base and J by 2 bases, with 15 bases between the two germline ends. The CDR3 is 16 amino acids. CDR3 region: CASSLVGGSSTYEQYF. The CDR3 region has the DNA TGTGCCAGCAGCTTAGTTGGGGGGAGTTCGACCTACGAGCAGTACTTC.

The chain uses TRBV19 and TRBJ2-1, with 10 positions matching TRBD2. Losses at the gene ends were 3 bases for V and 4 bases for J; bases not matched to a gene: 3. The V gene's germline CDR1 is LNHDA and CDR2 SQIVND (reference sequence). The CDR3 has 15 amino acids. The CDR3 DNA follows: TGTGCCAGTAGTATGGTAGCGGGGGGTTACAATGAGCAGTTCTTC. This gives the protein CASSMVAGGYNEQFF.

This clone is a singleton in its sample. The chain links TRBV7-9 to TRBJ1-3; D unclear. The V gene's germline CDR1 is SEHNR and CDR2 FQNEAQ (reference sequence). With 1 base removed from V and 11 bases from J, the gap between germline ends came to 6 bases. This CDR3 spans 11 amino acids. CDR3 DNA sequence: TGTGCCAGCAGCTTAGATGGGTCCATATATTTT. The encoded protein is CASSLDGSIYF.

The rearrangement joins TRBV7-9 to TRBJ1-2; tentative D call: TRBD1 (6 bases). Deletions cut 1 base from V and 6 bases from J, with 18 bases between. The V gene's germline CDR1 is SEHNR and CDR2 FQNEAQ (reference sequence). The CDR3 has 16 residues. The CDR3 is CASSLVSVRGGNGYTF. The CDR3 nucleotides read TGTGCCAGCAGCTTAGTATCGGTCAGAGGGGGGAATGGCTACACCTTC.

Written as DNA, the CDR3 is TGTGCCTGGAGTACAGGACACCATAGAAATCAGCCCCAGCATTTT. It yields the protein CAWSTGHHRNQPQHF. The chain links TRBV30 to TRBJ1-5, with D tentatively TRBD1 (5 bases). Germline loops: CDR1 GTSNPN, CDR2 SVGIG (reference sequence). Trimming took off 2 bases at V and 4 bases at J, with 15 bases between the two ends. The CDR3 sequence is 15 residues long.

The chain carries TRBV13 and TRBJ1-2, with D hard to call. The CDR3 spans 13 residues. Trimming stripped 5 bases from V and 8 bases from J, with 15 bases between. Germline V gene sequence: CDR1 PRHDT, CDR2 FYEKMQ (reference sequence). The CDR3, as DNA: TGTGCCAGCAGCCCCCGGGCCCAACGGGGCTACACCTTC. The encoded protein is CASSPRAQRGYTF.

This clone was seen once. The CDR3 sequence is CASSIDQETQYF. The CDR3 DNA reads TGTGCCAGTAGTATAGATCAAGAGACCCAGTACTTC. The chain links TRBV19 to TRBJ2-5; D is unclear. CDR3 size: 12 residues. Trimming stripped 0 bases from V and 2 bases from J, with 1 base between. In germline, CDR1 is LNHDA, CDR2 SQIVND (reference sequence).

This chain links TRBV5-4 with TRBJ2-7; 8 bases are a match to TRBD1. Looked up from germline, CDR1 is SGHNT and CDR2 is YYREEE (reference sequence). This CDR3 has 14 amino acids. V lost 2 bases to trimming and J lost 6 bases; unmatched junction nucleotides: 7. CDR3 bases: TGTGCCAGCAGCTTTGCCGGACAGGGAAGCGAGCAGTACTTC. Amino acids: CASSFAGQGSEQYF.

The CDR3 DNA sequence: TGTGCCAGCAGCCCAGGACGGACCTATGGCTACACCTTC. It is translated as CASSPGRTYGYTF. This chain links TRBV7-6 with TRBJ1-2; D is unclear. Germline-derived CDR1 and CDR2 are SGHVS and FNYEAQ. Trimming took off 5 bases at V and 4 bases at J, with 11 bases between the two ends. This CDR3 has 13 residues.

The chain couples TRBV27 to TRBJ2-7; D might be TRBD1 or TRBD2, each matching 5 bases. CDR3 length: 14 amino acids. The germline CDR1 and CDR2 sequences are MNHEY and SMNVEV (reference sequence). Deletions cut 6 bases from V and 1 base from J, with 13 bases between. CDR3 bases: TGTGCCAGCAGACGAGGGGACGTATCCTACGAGCAGTACTTC. Amino acids: CASRRGDVSYEQYF.

This rearrangement joins TRBV5-1 to TRBJ1-1; D not certain. V was trimmed by 0 bases and J by 6 bases, leaving 15 bases between them. There are 15 residues in the CDR3. Germline V gene data show CDR1 as SGHRS and CDR2 as YFSETQ. CDR3 region: CASSLEPRPLSEAFF. CDR3 DNA sequence: TGCGCCAGCAGCTTGGAGCCCCGTCCTTTATCTGAAGCTTTCTTT.

V and J are TRBV19 and TRBJ2-5, with D possibly called TRBD1 or TRBD2 (5 bases each). Per the germline V gene, CDR1 is LNHDA and CDR2 is SQIVND (reference sequence). CDR3 length equals 15 residues. Trimming pared 5 bases from V and 5 bases from J, leaving 18 bases between. The CDR3 DNA sequence: TGTGCCAGTAGTCCCCTATCCCAGGGAGCTGAGACCCAGTACTTC. Translation: CASSPLSQGAETQYF.

The chain couples TRBV28 to TRBJ1-5, with TRBD1 identical over 7 bases. The V gene's germline CDR1 is MDHEN and CDR2 SYDVKM. The J segment lost 5 bases and the V segment lost 6 bases, leaving 19 bases of the junction unmatched. This CDR3 has 18 residues. The CDR3 DNA reads TGTGCCAGCAGGGACCCTAGACAGGGAACCTGGAAGGATCAGCCCCAGCATTTT. Its protein product is CASRDPRQGTWKDQPQHF.

CDR3 amino acids: CASSWVFTQPQHF. CDR3 in DNA: TGTGCCAGCAGTTGGGTGTTCACTCAGCCCCAGCATTTT. The chain is built from TRBV6-5 and TRBJ1-5; D is unclear. Trimming shortened V by 4 bases and J by 6 bases, and 10 bases separated the two germline ends. The CDR3 sequence is 13 residues long. Germline CDR1 MNHEY, CDR2 SVGAGI.

This clone was seen just once. The chain joins TRBV7-8 to TRBJ1-3; D unclear. The germline V and J ends were trimmed by 7 bases and 4 bases, with 11 bases remaining between them. From germline, CDR1 is SGHVS and CDR2 FQNEAQ. This CDR3 has 13 amino acids. CDR3 bases: TGTGCCAGCATCCCTCCCAGGGGAAACACCATATATTTT. Translated, it gives CASIPPRGNTIYF.

The V gene is TRBV2, the J gene TRBJ1-1; 10 bases map to TRBD1. Losses at the gene ends were 6 bases for V and 6 bases for J; bases not matched to a gene: 10. The V gene's germline CDR1 is SNHLY and CDR2 FYNNEI. The CDR3 is made up of 15 amino acids. CDR3 protein: CASSGQGGLTSEAFF. The DNA of the CDR3 is TGTGCCAGCAGCGGACAGGGGGGTCTTACATCTGAAGCTTTCTTT.

This chain connects TRBV29-1 to TRBJ2-1; 7 nucleotides agree with TRBD1. Germline CDR1 SQVTM, CDR2 ANQGSEA. There are 12 residues in the CDR3. J lost 9 bases, V lost 8 bases, and 10 bases had no gene match. In nucleotides, the CDR3 is TGCAGCATCGACAGGGTTCCTGGTGAGCAGTTCTTC. Translation gives CSIDRVPGEQFF.

This chain joins TRBV7-9 and TRBJ2-2; 8 bases fit TRBD2. The V gene end was trimmed by 5 bases and the J gene end by 2 bases; junction bases not matched to a gene: 4. The CDR3 covers 15 residues. In germline, CDR1 is SEHNR, CDR2 FQNEAQ (reference sequence). In DNA, the CDR3 is TGTGCCAGCAGCCGTAGCGGGGCAAACACCGGGGAGCTGTTTTTT. Amino acids: CASSRSGANTGELFF.

The V call is TRBV9, the J call TRBJ2-2; 7 bases line up with TRBD2. The ends lost 1 base at V and 4 bases at J; junction bases unmatched: 4. The CDR3 is 15 residues long. Germline V lookup: CDR1 SGDLS, CDR2 YYNGEE. The CDR3 DNA sequence: TGTGCCAGCAGCGTACACGGGGGGAGCACCGGGGAGCTGTTTTTT. It codes for CASSVHGGSTGELFF.

The V gene is TRBV2, the J gene TRBJ1-5; D is possibly TRBD1 (6 bases). The CDR3 is 14 amino acids. Deletions cut 3 bases from V and 4 bases from J, with 10 bases between. Germline V gene data show CDR1 as SNHLY and CDR2 as FYNNEI. CDR3 sequence: CASSDLGGNQPQHF. DNA of the CDR3: TGTGCCAGCAGTGATTTAGGGGGGAATCAGCCCCAGCATTTT.

The J gene is TRBJ1-2, the V gene TRBV7-9; a weak D match, TRBD1 (6 bases). The germline V gene encodes CDR1 SEHNR and CDR2 FQNEAQ (reference sequence). Trimming took off 5 bases at V and 4 bases at J, with 17 bases between the two ends. There are 15 residues in the CDR3. The CDR3 DNA is TGTGCCAGCAGCCCCCTAGGGGGTGAAGGCTATGGCTACACCTTC. Protein product: CASSPLGGEGYGYTF.

The V gene is TRBV19, the J gene TRBJ1-5; the D gene is possibly TRBD1 (5 bases). V was shortened by 1 base and J by 0 bases, with 10 bases between the two germline ends. Germline assignment: CDR1 LNHDA and CDR2 SQIVND (reference sequence). The CDR3 is 16 residues long. The CDR3 here is CASSIADITSNQPQHF. CDR3 coding DNA: TGTGCCAGTAGTATAGCGGACATAACTAGCAATCAGCCCCAGCATTTT.

The chain uses TRBV7-3 and TRBJ2-3; 11 nucleotides line up with TRBD2. V was clipped by 3 bases and J by 4 bases; unmatched bases: 0. The germline V gene encodes CDR1 SGHTA and CDR2 FQGTGA. The CDR3 has 14 amino acids. The CDR3 nucleotides are TGTGCCAGCAGCTTGACTAGCGGGGCAGATACGCAGTATTTT. Its protein product is CASSLTSGADTQYF. Full variable domain (remainder filled in from reference TRBV7-3 and TRBJ2-3): GAGVSQTPSNKVTEKGKYVELRCDPISGHTALYWYRQSLGQGPEFLIYFQGTGAADDSGLPNDRFFAVRPEGSVSTLKIQRTERGDSAVYLCASSLTSGADTQYFGPGTRLTVL.

V gene TRBV2 combines with J gene TRBJ1-5, with D unclear. Germline values: CDR1 SNHLY, CDR2 FYNNEI. The V and J ends lost 4 bases and 2 bases respectively, with 12 bases between them. The CDR3 loop spans 15 amino acids. In nucleotides, the CDR3 is TGTGCCAGCAGTGGAGGAGCGAGGGGCAATCAGCCCCAGCATTTT. Its translation is CASSGGARGNQPQHF.

This clone was counted a single time. The chain couples TRBV6-1 to TRBJ2-3, with a possible D match to TRBD2 (7 bases). This CDR3 has 17 amino acids. Trimming took off 4 bases at V and 5 bases at J, with 22 bases between the two ends. Germline V CDR1 and CDR2: MNHNS, SASEGT. CDR3 coding DNA: TGTGCCAGCAGTGGACTCGGAGGGGGGGCCTTGTTAGATACGCAGTATTTT. It codes for CASSGLGGGALLDTQYF.

This clone has a single count. V gene TRBV27 combines with J gene TRBJ1-2; 10 bases map to TRBD1. In germline, CDR1 is MNHEY, CDR2 SMNVEV (reference sequence). The CDR3 loop spans 16 amino acids. V was clipped by 4 bases and J by 2 bases; unmatched bases: 7. The CDR3 DNA reads as TGTGCCAGCAGTTCAAACCGGGACAGGGGCAACTATGGCTACACCTTC. Its translation is CASSSNRDRGNYGYTF.

This chain joins TRBV12-3 or TRBV12-4 and TRBJ2-7; D not certain. The CDR3 extends over 13 amino acids. V gave up 3 bases and J gave up 4 bases, with 10 bases separating them. CDR3 residues: CASSLAGLYEQYF. DNA for the CDR3: TGTGCCAGCAGTTTGGCCGGTTTGTACGAGCAGTACTTC.

The genes are TRBV4-1 and TRBJ2-2; no reliable D call. This CDR3 has 14 amino acids. Trimming pared 8 bases from V and 6 bases from J, leaving 16 bases between. CDR1 MGHRA and CDR2 YSYEKL come from the germline V gene. The chain's CDR3 is CASSLPDQAGELFF. CDR3 sequence (DNA): TGCGCCAGCTCCCTTCCTGATCAGGCCGGGGAGCTGTTTTTT.